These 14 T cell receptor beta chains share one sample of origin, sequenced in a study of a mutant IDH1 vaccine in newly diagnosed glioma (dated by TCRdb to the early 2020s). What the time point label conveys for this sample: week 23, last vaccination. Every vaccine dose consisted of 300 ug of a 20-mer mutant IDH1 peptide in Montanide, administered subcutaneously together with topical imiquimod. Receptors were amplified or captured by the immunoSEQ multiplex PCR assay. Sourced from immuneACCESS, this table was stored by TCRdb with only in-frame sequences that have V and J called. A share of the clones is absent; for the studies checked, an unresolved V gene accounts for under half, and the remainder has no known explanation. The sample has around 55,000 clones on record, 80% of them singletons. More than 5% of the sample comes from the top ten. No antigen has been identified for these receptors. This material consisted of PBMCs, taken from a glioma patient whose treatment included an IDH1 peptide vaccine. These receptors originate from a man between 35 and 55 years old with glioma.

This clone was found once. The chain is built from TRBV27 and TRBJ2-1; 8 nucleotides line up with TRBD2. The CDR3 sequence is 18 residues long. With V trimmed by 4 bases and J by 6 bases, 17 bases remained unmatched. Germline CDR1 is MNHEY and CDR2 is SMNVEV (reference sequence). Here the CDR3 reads CASSSRGGAGPFLNEQFF. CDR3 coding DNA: TGTGCCAGCAGTTCCCGGGGGGGAGCGGGGCCGTTCCTCAATGAGCAGTTCTTC.

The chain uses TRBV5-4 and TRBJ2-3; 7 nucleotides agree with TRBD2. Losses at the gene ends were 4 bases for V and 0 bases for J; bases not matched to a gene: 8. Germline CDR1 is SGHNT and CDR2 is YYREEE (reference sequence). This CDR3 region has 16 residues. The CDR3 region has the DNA TGTGCCAGCAGCGGAACTAGCGATTCTAGCACAGATACGCAGTATTTT. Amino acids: CASSGTSDSSTDTQYF.

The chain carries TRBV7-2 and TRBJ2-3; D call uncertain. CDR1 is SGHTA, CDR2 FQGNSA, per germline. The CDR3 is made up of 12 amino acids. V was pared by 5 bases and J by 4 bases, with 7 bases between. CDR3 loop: CASSPFSDTQYF. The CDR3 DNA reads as TGTGCCAGCAGCCCCTTCTCAGATACGCAGTATTTT.

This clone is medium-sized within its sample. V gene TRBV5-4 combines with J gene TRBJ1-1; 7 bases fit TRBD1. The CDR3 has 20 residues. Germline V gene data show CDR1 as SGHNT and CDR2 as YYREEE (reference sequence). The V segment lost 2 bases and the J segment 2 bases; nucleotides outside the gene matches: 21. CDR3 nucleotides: TGTGCCAGCAGCTTTCCCCGCGCACAGGGGACGCAACGATTTAACACTGAAGCTTTCTTT. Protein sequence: CASSFPRAQGTQRFNTEAFF.

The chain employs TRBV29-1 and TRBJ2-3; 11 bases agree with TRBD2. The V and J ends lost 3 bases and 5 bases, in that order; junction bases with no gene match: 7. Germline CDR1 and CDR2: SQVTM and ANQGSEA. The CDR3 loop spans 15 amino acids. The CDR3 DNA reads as TGCAGCGTTGACAAGACTAGCGGGGAAGGAGATACGCAGTATTTT. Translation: CSVDKTSGEGDTQYF.

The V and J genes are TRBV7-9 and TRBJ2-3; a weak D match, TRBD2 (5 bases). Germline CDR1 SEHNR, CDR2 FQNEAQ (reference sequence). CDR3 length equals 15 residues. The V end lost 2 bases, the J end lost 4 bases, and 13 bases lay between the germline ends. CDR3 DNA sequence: TGTGCCAGCAGCTTACGGGGTTCGGGCGCAGATACGCAGTATTTT. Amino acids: CASSLRGSGADTQYF.

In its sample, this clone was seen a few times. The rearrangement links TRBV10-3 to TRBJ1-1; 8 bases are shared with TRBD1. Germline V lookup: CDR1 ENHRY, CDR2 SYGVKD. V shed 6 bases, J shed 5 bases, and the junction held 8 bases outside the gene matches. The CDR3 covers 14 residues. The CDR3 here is CAISPTGEVTEAFF. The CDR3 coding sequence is TGTGCCATCAGCCCGACAGGGGAGGTAACTGAAGCTTTCTTT.

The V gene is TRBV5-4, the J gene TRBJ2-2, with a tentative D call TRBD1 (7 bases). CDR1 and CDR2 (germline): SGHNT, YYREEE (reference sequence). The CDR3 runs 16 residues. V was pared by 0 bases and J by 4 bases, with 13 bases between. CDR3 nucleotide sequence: TGTGCCAGCAGCTTGGAGGCAGGGGGAGGCACCGGGGAGCTGTTTTTT. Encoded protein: CASSLEAGGGTGELFF.

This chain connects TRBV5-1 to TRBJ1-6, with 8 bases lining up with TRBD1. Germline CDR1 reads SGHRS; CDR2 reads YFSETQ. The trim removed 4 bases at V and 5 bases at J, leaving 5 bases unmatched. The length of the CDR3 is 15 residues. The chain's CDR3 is CASSQQGVDNSPLHF. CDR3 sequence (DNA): TGCGCCAGCAGCCAACAGGGGGTAGATAATTCACCCCTCCACTTT. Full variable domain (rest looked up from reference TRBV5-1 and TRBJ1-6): KAGVTQTPRYLIKTRGQQVTLSCSPISGHRSVSWYQQTPGQGLQFLFEYFSETQRNKGNFPGRFSGRQFSNSRSEMNVSTLELGDSALYLCASSQQGVDNSPLHFGNGTRLTVT.

The CDR3 region has the DNA TGCGCCAGCCGAGAGAGGGCTGATTATAGCAATCAGCCCCAGCATTTT. Translated: CASRERADYSNQPQHF. V gene TRBV4-1 combines with J gene TRBJ1-5; no definite D call. Trimming removed 8 bases from V and 0 bases from J, with 17 bases in between. CDR3 length equals 16 residues. Looked up from germline, CDR1 is MGHRA and CDR2 is YSYEKL.

The CDR3 loop reads CASSLVGTAGYTF. The DNA for the CDR3 is TGTGCCAGCAGCTTGGTGGGGACAGCCGGCTACACCTTC. This chain links TRBV5-6 with TRBJ1-2; 7 bases are a match to TRBD1. J was trimmed by 8 bases and V by 0 bases; bases with no gene match: 4. The CDR3 contains 13 residues. CDR1 is SGHDT and CDR2 is YYEEEE in the germline V gene.

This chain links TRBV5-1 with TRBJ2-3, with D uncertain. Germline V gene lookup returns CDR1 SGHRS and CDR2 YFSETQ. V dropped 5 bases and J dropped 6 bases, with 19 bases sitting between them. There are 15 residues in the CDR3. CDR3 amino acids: CASRRQLGIMDTQYF. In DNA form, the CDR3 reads TGCGCCAGCAGACGCCAATTAGGCATTATGGATACGCAGTATTTT.

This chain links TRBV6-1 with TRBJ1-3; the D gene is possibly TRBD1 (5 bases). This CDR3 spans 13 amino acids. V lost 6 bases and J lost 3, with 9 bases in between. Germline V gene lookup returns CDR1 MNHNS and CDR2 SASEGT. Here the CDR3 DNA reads TGTGCCAGCAGGTTCCAGGGTGGAAACACCATATATTTT. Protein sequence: CASRFQGGNTIYF.

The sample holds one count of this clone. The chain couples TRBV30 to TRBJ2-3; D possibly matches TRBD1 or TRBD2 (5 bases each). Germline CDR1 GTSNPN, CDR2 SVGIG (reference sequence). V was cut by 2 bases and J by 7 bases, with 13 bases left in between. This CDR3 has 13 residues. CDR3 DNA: TGTGCCTGGAGTCCTCCCGGGGCCCATACGCAGTATTTT. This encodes CAWSPPGAHTQYF.